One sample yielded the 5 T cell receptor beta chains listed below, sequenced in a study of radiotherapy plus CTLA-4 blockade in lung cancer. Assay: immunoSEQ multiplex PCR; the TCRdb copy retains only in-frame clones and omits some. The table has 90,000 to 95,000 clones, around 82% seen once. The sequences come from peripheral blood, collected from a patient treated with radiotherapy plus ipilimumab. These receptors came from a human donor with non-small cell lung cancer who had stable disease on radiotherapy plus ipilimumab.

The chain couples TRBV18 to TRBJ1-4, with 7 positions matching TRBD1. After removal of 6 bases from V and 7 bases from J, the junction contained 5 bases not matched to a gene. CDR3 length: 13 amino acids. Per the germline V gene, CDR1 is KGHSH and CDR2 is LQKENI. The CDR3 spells CASSSQGIEKLFF. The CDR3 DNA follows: TGTGCCAGCTCTTCACAGGGGATTGAAAAACTGTTTTTT.

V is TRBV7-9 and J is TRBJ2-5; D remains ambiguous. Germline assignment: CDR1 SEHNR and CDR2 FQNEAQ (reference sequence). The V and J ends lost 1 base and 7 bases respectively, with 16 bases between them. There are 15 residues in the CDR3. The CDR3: CASSLEEGRPRTQYF. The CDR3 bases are TGTGCCAGCAGCTTAGAGGAAGGGCGGCCAAGGACCCAGTACTTC.

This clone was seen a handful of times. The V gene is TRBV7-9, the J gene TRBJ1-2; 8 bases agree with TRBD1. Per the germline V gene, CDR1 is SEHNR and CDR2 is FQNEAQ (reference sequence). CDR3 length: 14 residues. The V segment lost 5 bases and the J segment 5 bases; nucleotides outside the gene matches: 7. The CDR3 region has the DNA TGTGCCAGCAGCACCGACAGGGGCCAATATGGCTACACCTTC. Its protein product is CASSTDRGQYGYTF.

The CDR3, as DNA: TGTGCCAGCTCACGTGGAGGGGGAGAGACCCAGTACTTC. Amino acid sequence: CASSRGGGETQYF. V usage is TRBV18 and J usage is TRBJ2-5; D could derive from TRBD1 or TRBD2 (6 bases each). The V and J ends lost 4 bases and 4 bases respectively, with 10 bases between them. The CDR3 has 13 residues. Germline CDR1 KGHSH, CDR2 LQKENI.

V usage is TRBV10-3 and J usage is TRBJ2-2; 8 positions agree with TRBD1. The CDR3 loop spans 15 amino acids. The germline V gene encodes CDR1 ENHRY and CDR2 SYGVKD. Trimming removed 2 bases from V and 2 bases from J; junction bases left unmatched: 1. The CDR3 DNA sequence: TGTGCCATCAGTGAGGGACAGGGCAACACCGGGGAGCTGTTTTTT. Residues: CAISEGQGNTGELFF.